This T cell receptor beta chain is drawn from a study of cytomegalovirus exposure and HLA in healthy donors. Study-wide findings and caveats: There were around 160 TCR beta chains listed as cytomegalovirus-associated. It was reported in a later analysis that an Asian-associated ancestry cluster showed fewer N-insertions than the roughly 670-donor mean. What TCR beta sequences reportedly achieved was accurate prediction of HLA-A and HLA-B alleles in most subjects.

60 Vbeta and 13 Jbeta primers were used in PCR. The repertoire was sequenced with immunoSEQ multiplex PCR; TCRdb's copy has only in-frame clones and lacks some. The data hold 120,000 to 150,000 clones, with more than 75% observed a single time. CDR3 size: 19 residues. Per germline, CDR1 MGHRA and CDR2 YSYEKL. The V and J ends lost 4 bases and 0 bases, in that order; junction bases with no gene match: 12. A remark on this clone: Its antigen is unknown.

The clonotype comes from a male donor in good health and CMV-seronegative. Specimen: PBMCs. The rearrangement joins TRBV4-1 to TRBJ2-4, with 10 nucleotides matching TRBD1. The CDR3, as DNA: TGCGCCAGCAGCCCCCGGGACAGGGGACAGCTACTAGCCAAAAACATTCAGTACTTC. It specifies CASSPRDRGQLLAKNIQYF.